Listed below are T cell receptor beta chains from one sample, sequenced in a study of shared clonotypes between healthy human individuals. Clones were sequenced by immunoSEQ multiplex PCR, and TCRdb holds only the in-frame ones, with some missing. The data contain 2 million to 2.5 million clones, about 95% of them seen just once; the ten biggest clones take up 1% to 1.3%. Sequencing used naive CD8+ T cells sorted from blood. These TCRs come from a man between 18 and 29 years old in good health. Each CDR3 is given with its conserved first and last residue. D genes are given only for firm matches.

j_call v_call d_call cdr3_aa
TRBJ1-1 TRBV4-1 - CASSHPSTSAGTEAFF
TRBJ2-5 TRBV25-1 - CASSEIGGEQETQYF
TRBJ2-7 TRBV30 TRBD1 CAWNLGQGNEQYF
TRBJ2-2 TRBV13 - CASSSYRELGNTGELFF
TRBJ2-1 TRBV27 - CASSSYTLGYNEQFF
TRBJ2-7 TRBV7-9 TRBD2 CASSLGLVSYEQYF
TRBJ2-7 TRBV7-7 TRBD1 CASSLGTGGGYEQYF
TRBJ2-1 TRBV9 TRBD2 CASSPGTSGGNEQFF
TRBJ2-2 TRBV27 - CASSPIATSSTGELFF
TRBJ2-3 TRBV5-6 - CASSLAARTDTQYF
TRBJ2-3 TRBV11-2 TRBD2 CASTQIAGRPDTQYF
TRBJ2-3 TRBV5-4 - CASTGSSSTDTQYF
TRBJ2-7 TRBV20-1 - CSARVTPLEYF
TRBJ2-1 TRBV10-3 - CAISAFVGGRDRYSYNEQFF
TRBJ2-7 TRBV5-6 TRBD2 CASSLASGVYEQYF
TRBJ2-2 TRBV7-9 - CASSQGGSSPTGELFF
TRBJ2-7 TRBV18 - CASSPSSSYEQYF
TRBJ1-2 TRBV7-9 - CASSLEGRKLWGYTF
TRBJ2-7 TRBV4-1 TRBD2 CASSPDRLAVYEQYF
TRBJ2-2 TRBV19 - CASSIQPNTGELFF
TRBJ2-7 TRBV6-6 TRBD1 CASSYPKTGEDYEQYF